This T cell receptor beta chain was sequenced during a study of human T cells and chemical hapten exposure. General study points: Significantly greater numbers of large CDR3 similarity clusters came from expanded TCRs than from controls. Higher patch test scores went with higher counts of PT1 expanded TCRs.

Time point specified: patch test 1, 2 weeks after DPC sensitization. As for treatment: therapeutic diphenylcyclopropenone sensitization with weekly scalp DPC. Donors, patients with alopecia ranging from 18 to 70 years old and judged suitable for DPC, provided samples. The germline V and J ends were trimmed by 0 bases and 6 bases, with 3 bases remaining between them. The CDR3 totals 12 residues. CDR1 and CDR2 from the germline V gene are SGHVS and FQNEAQ. This clonotype was detected many times. The target antigen is unknown. In TCRdb, the RACE reads were re-called with MiXCR into one record per CDR3 protein. The sample yields around 100,000 distinct CDR3 sequences, approximately 9.9% seen once.

This material consisted of whole blood, taken in connection with sensitization to the hapten diphenylcyclopropenone (DPC). The rearrangement links TRBV7-8 to TRBJ1-5; D not resolved. This receptor was taken from a middle-aged woman with alopecia areata. Some clones in this sample may be carry-over from other donors' samples. This chain's CDR3 is CASSLAVQPQHF. The DNA for the CDR3 is TGTGCCAGCAGCTTAGCAGTTCAGCCCCAGCATTTT.